This TCR beta chain was recorded in a study of cytomegalovirus exposure and HLA in healthy donors. Measured with immunoSEQ multiplex PCR; TCRdb has only the in-frame clones, and not every one. The table lists about 250,000 clones, about 90% of them singletons, with 12% in the top ten. Donors were drawn from the roughly 110-subject validation cohort, separate from the approximately 680-subject first cohort. This clone was detected a few times. Germline V gives CDR1 MGHRA, CDR2 YSYEKL. J lost 12 bases, V lost 4 bases, and 4 bases had no gene match. The CDR3 loop spans 12 amino acids. The chain joins TRBV4-1 to TRBJ2-1; TRBD2 matches at 9 bases. The receptor comes from a man aged 18 to 29 in good health and CMV-seropositive. The sequenced sample was PBMCs. The CDR3, as DNA: TGCGCCAGCAGCCGTAGCGGGAGCGGGCAGTTCTTC. Translating it yields CASSRSGSGQFF.